This T cell receptor beta chain was profiled in a study of blood T cell repertoires in COVID-19. Background on the study: Researchers got acute and convalescent COVID-19 samples from the United States, Italy and Spain. Sources were T cells, B-cell-depleted T cells, or PBMCs; the material itself was cDNA or gDNA.

Seattle patients were enrolled while actively infected and followed longitudinally. Original processing methods: Nucleated cell counts were estimated from reference gene primer amplification. This table comes from immunoSEQ multiplex PCR, and its TCRdb copy is limited to in-frame clones, with some not included. V, J and clone size reflect that table, while D and trimming were determined from the DNA. The sample lists approximately 290,000 clones, 65% to 85% seen once, with 15% to 18% in the top ten. This CDR3 has 15 amino acids. With V trimmed by 4 bases and J by 2 bases, 5 bases remained unmatched. Germline lookup yields CDR1 LGHDT and CDR2 YNNKEL (reference sequence).

Sequenced sample: peripheral blood. The chain carries TRBV3-1 (or the pseudogene TRBV3-2) and TRBJ2-1; 7 bases line up with TRBD1. The receptor was derived from a person between 65 and 79 years old with COVID-19, enrolled during active disease. The CDR3: CASSLRQGTYNEQFF. The CDR3 coding sequence is TGTGCCAGCAGCCTCAGACAGGGCACCTACAATGAGCAGTTCTTC.